Described below is a single T cell receptor beta chain sequence and its context. The antigen remains unidentified. The data belong to a study of T cell repertoires in ileal Crohn's disease. Study details: At surgery, 30% to 35% of patients smoked, with median disease duration 7.9 years.

Here immunoSEQ multiplex PCR was the method, and the copy in TCRdb shows in-frame clones only, minus some. Of thousands of clones listed, roughly 80% are singletons. Study results and limitations: Sorted CD8 T cells held more high-frequency clones than CD4. Active smokers at surgery had more clonal expansions than non-smokers.

The CDR3 extends over 17 amino acids. Germline V gene data show CDR1 as SGHRS and CDR2 as YFSETQ. V was clipped by 5 bases and J by 8 bases; unmatched bases: 15. Material: ileal tissue. The chain has TRBV5-1 and TRBJ2-1, with 11 bases matching TRBD2. The receptor comes from an adult with Crohn's disease. The CDR3 region is CASSPGLAGLWGDEQFF. The CDR3 nucleotides read TGCGCCAGCAGTCCAGGACTAGCGGGTTTATGGGGGGATGAGCAGTTCTTC.